Following are 24 T cell receptor beta chains from one sample sequenced in a study of blood T cell repertoires in COVID-19. Profiled with immunoSEQ multiplex PCR; TCRdb holds only in-frame clones, not every one. The table records tens of thousands of clones, around 87% of them present only once. Sequencing used peripheral blood. All receptors derive from a man over 45 with active COVID-19.

The chain has TRBV5-4 and TRBJ2-2, with TRBD1 matching over 11 bases. After removal of 5 bases from V and 4 bases from J, the junction contained 7 bases not matched to a gene. The CDR3 is 16 residues long. Per the germline V gene, CDR1 is SGHNT and CDR2 is YYREEE (reference sequence). In nucleotides, the CDR3 is TGTGCCAGCAGTCCGGTTGGGACAGGGGGCACCGGGGAGCTGTTTTTT. It translates to CASSPVGTGGTGELFF.

V gene TRBV4-3 combines with J gene TRBJ2-1, with 10 bases identical to TRBD2. This CDR3 has 15 residues. CDR1 LGHNA and CDR2 YSLEER come from the germline V gene. V trimming: 2 bases; J trimming: 12 bases; junction bases outside the gene matches: 10. This CDR3 reads CASSQLAGGQLRQFF. The CDR3 region has the DNA TGCGCCAGCAGCCAATTAGCGGGAGGCCAGCTCAGGCAGTTCTTC.

This clone was seen only once. The rearrangement links TRBV10-2 to TRBJ2-3; the D gene is possibly TRBD2 (7 bases). The V and J ends lost 6 bases and 3 bases respectively, with 16 bases between them. The germline V gene encodes CDR1 WSHSY and CDR2 SAAADI. The CDR3 is 15 amino acids. CDR3 amino acids: CASSPTGLETDTQYF. The CDR3 DNA sequence: TGCGCCAGCAGCCCGACAGGACTAGAAACAGATACGCAGTATTTT.

The V gene is TRBV24-1, the J gene TRBJ2-6; 9 bases match TRBD1. V gave up 1 base and J gave up 2 bases; unmatched junction bases: 8. The CDR3 length is 19 residues. The V gene's germline CDR1 is KGHDR and CDR2 SFDVKD. The CDR3 loop reads CATSDFRDRDKAGANVLTF. The CDR3 nucleotides read TGTGCCACCAGTGATTTCCGGGACAGGGACAAAGCTGGGGCCAACGTCCTGACTTTC.

This chain links TRBV6-5 with TRBJ2-2, with TRBD1 identical over 8 bases. Trimming cost V 6 bases and J 3 bases; bases outside gene matches: 6. Germline lookup yields CDR1 MNHEY and CDR2 SVGAGI. The CDR3 loop spans 15 amino acids. DNA for the CDR3: TGTGCCAGCAGGACCGGGACAGGATACACCGGGGAGCTGTTTTTT. It encodes CASRTGTGYTGELFF.

The chain carries TRBV6-2 or TRBV6-3 and TRBJ2-2, with TRBD2 identical over 8 bases. Germline-derived CDR1 and CDR2 are MNHEY and SVGEGT. Trimming at V came to 5 bases and at J to 1 base, leaving 6 bases not matched to a gene. The CDR3 is 16 amino acids. The CDR3: CASSRASGLNTGELFF. CDR3 sequence (DNA): TGTGCCAGCAGTAGGGCTAGCGGGCTGAACACCGGGGAGCTGTTTTTT.

This rearrangement joins TRBV12-3 or TRBV12-4 to TRBJ1-1; 7 nucleotides match TRBD1. The trim removed 5 bases at V and 2 bases at J, leaving 2 bases unmatched. The CDR3 runs 13 residues. CDR3: CASSNRGNTEAFF. CDR3 coding DNA: TGTGCCAGCAGTAACAGGGGAAACACTGAAGCTTTCTTT.

The V and J genes are TRBV7-2 and TRBJ2-1; 11 positions agree with TRBD2. The CDR3 has 15 amino acids. The V and J ends lost 2 bases and 8 bases, in that order; junction bases with no gene match: 5. Germline-derived CDR1 and CDR2 are SGHTA and FQGNSA. CDR3 in DNA: TGTGCCAGCAGCTTAATAGCGGGAGGGTTCGATGAGCAGTTCTTC. Its protein is CASSLIAGGFDEQFF.

J is TRBJ2-5 and V is TRBV6-5; 12 nucleotides match TRBD1. The CDR3 runs 16 residues. Trimming at V came to 4 bases and at J to 5 bases, leaving 8 bases not matched to a gene. The V gene's germline CDR1 is MNHEY and CDR2 SVGAGI. The CDR3 sequence is CASSWGQGARYETQYF. The CDR3 DNA follows: TGTGCCAGCAGTTGGGGACAGGGGGCGCGGTACGAGACCCAGTACTTC.

The chain carries TRBV6-5 and TRBJ1-2, with D unresolved. The CDR3 is 12 amino acids. The V gene lost 4 bases and the J gene lost 5 bases, with 8 bases spanning the gap. Germline CDR1 is MNHEY and CDR2 is SVGAGI. The CDR3 loop is CASSSPYYGYTF. The CDR3 coding sequence is TGTGCCAGCAGTTCCCCCTATTATGGCTACACCTTC.

CDR3 in DNA: TGTGCCAGCAGCAGGGGCCCGGACACTGAAGCTTTCTTT. As protein: CASSRGPDTEAFF. The chain recombines TRBV21-1 with TRBJ1-1; the table's TRBD1 call for D was not verified on the DNA. TRBV21-1 represents a pseudogene. This CDR3 comprises 13 residues.

This chain joins TRBV11-3 and TRBJ2-7, with D possibly being TRBD2 (6 bases). The length of the CDR3 is 14 residues. The V end lost 7 bases, the J end lost 4 bases, and 17 bases lay between the germline ends. The germline V gene has CDR1 SGHNT and CDR2 YENEEA. The CDR3 nucleotides read TGTGCCAGCAACGATGACGGGAGTATTTACGAGCAGTACTTC. It yields the protein CASNDDGSIYEQYF.

The rearrangement links TRBV5-1 to TRBJ1-4; 9 bases map to TRBD1. Germline CDR1 is SGHRS and CDR2 is YFSETQ. J lost 6 bases, V lost 2 bases, and 2 bases had no gene match. This CDR3 has 14 residues. CDR3 residues: CASSLGQGYEKLFF. For the CDR3, the DNA is TGCGCCAGCAGCTTAGGACAGGGGTATGAAAAACTGTTTTTT.

V is TRBV5-5 and J is TRBJ1-1; 8 bases align to TRBD1. Germline V gives CDR1 SGHKS, CDR2 YYEKEE (reference sequence). The CDR3 extends over 15 amino acids. V lost 4 bases to trimming and J lost 0 bases; unmatched junction nucleotides: 5. CDR3 sequence: CASSRTGIMNTEAFF. CDR3 DNA: TGTGCCAGCAGCAGGACAGGGATCATGAACACTGAAGCTTTCTTT.

This chain joins TRBV4-1 and TRBJ2-1, with D perhaps matching TRBD1 (6 bases). Trimming took 4 bases from V and 4 from J, leaving 11 bases between them. Per germline, CDR1 MGHRA and CDR2 YSYEKL. The CDR3 is 14 residues long. The CDR3: CASSLRDNYNEQFF. The CDR3 nucleotides read TGCGCCAGCAGCCTCCGGGACAATTACAATGAGCAGTTCTTC.

The chain recombines TRBV15 with TRBJ2-3; D perhaps matches TRBD2 (5 bases). The CDR3 has 18 amino acids. Germline V gene lookup returns CDR1 LNHNV and CDR2 YYDKDF (reference sequence). V gave up 0 bases and J gave up 7 bases, with 23 bases separating them. CDR3 nucleotides: TGTGCCACCAGCAGAGATTATGGGGAGATGGGGTCCCCCAATACGCAGTATTTT. This sequence encodes CATSRDYGEMGSPNTQYF.

This clone was observed a single time. J is TRBJ2-2 and V is TRBV6-2 or TRBV6-3; no firm D call. Trimming took 5 bases from V and 0 from J, leaving 10 bases between them. The CDR3 has 15 residues. From germline, CDR1 is MNHEY and CDR2 SVGEGT. Written as DNA, the CDR3 is TGTGCCAGCAGTAACACCAGATCGAACACCGGGGAGCTGTTTTTT. It specifies CASSNTRSNTGELFF.

The chain is built from TRBV19 and TRBJ1-5; 8 bases match TRBD1. Per germline, CDR1 LNHDA and CDR2 SQIVND (reference sequence). V shed 5 bases and J 6 bases; nucleotides not matched to a gene: 15. The CDR3 is 17 amino acids. CDR3 sequence: CASSVSGRTGKTQPQHF. The CDR3 DNA reads as TGTGCCAGTAGTGTGAGTGGAAGGACAGGGAAAACTCAGCCCCAGCATTTT.

The chain recombines TRBV9 with TRBJ2-1; possibly TRBD2 for D (6 bases). V lost 3 bases and J lost 6, with 19 bases in between. Germline CDR1 and CDR2: SGDLS and YYNGEE. The CDR3 is 16 residues long. CDR3 protein: CASSAGLFAPGNEQFF. The DNA of the CDR3 is TGTGCCAGCAGCGCGGGACTCTTCGCGCCGGGCAATGAGCAGTTCTTC.

This rearrangement joins TRBV29-1 to TRBJ1-2; 11 bases are a match to TRBD1. After removal of 3 bases from V and 5 bases from J, the junction contained 14 bases not matched to a gene. The CDR3 covers 17 residues. CDR1 is SQVTM and CDR2 is ANQGSEA in the germline V gene. CDR3 in DNA: TGCAGCGTTGAGGCAGTATGGACAGGGGGCGAAGGGTATGGCTACACCTTC. It is translated as CSVEAVWTGGEGYGYTF.

The chain is built from TRBV27 and TRBJ2-7; TRBD2 matches 13 bases. This CDR3 is 15 amino acids long. The V gene's germline CDR1 is MNHEY and CDR2 SMNVEV (reference sequence). Germline trimming cut 4 bases from V and 7 bases from J; bases unmatched to any gene: 7. The DNA for the CDR3 is TGTGCCAGCAGTTCCCGACTAGCGGGAGGTCGGGAGCAGTACTTC. This encodes CASSSRLAGGREQYF.

The CDR3 coding sequence is TGTGCCAGCAGCAATCGGGACAGAACCTACGAGCAGTACTTC. As protein: CASSNRDRTYEQYF. The chain couples TRBV11-1 to TRBJ2-7, with 7 bases lining up with TRBD1. The CDR3 extends over 14 amino acids. Trimming at V came to 5 bases and at J to 2 bases, leaving 6 bases not matched to a gene. The germline CDR1 and CDR2 sequences are SGHAT and FQDESV (reference sequence).

The chain links TRBV11-3 to TRBJ1-4; D perhaps matches TRBD1 (5 bases). The CDR3 has 14 residues. Trimming stripped 5 bases from V and 10 bases from J, with 17 bases between. The germline V gene has CDR1 SGHNT and CDR2 YENEEA. The CDR3 bases are TGTGCCAGCAGCCCCGGGACTCTCGGAGGAAAACTGTTTTTT. Translation gives CASSPGTLGGKLFF.

V usage is TRBV6-5 and J usage is TRBJ2-1, with a possible D match to TRBD2 (6 bases). Germline V CDR1 and CDR2: MNHEY, SVGAGI. V lost 10 bases, J lost 1 base, and 17 bases lay in between. This CDR3 is 15 amino acids long. In nucleotides, the CDR3 is TGTGCCACCAGAACCCGGGAGTATTCCTACAATGAGCAGTTCTTC. Amino acids: CATRTREYSYNEQFF.